Shown below are 2 T cell receptor beta chains from a single sample sequenced in a study of cytomegalovirus exposure and HLA in healthy donors. The primer mix had 60 Vbeta and 13 Jbeta primers. Produced via immunoSEQ multiplex PCR; TCRdb's table is partial and in-frame only. The sample lists some 100,000 clones; 80% to 85% were seen once. The sequenced material came from PBMCs. All receptors derive from a woman aged 25 to 39 in good health and CMV-seronegative.

The chain carries TRBV7-8 and TRBJ2-1; 8 positions agree with TRBD2. The CDR3 has 16 residues. Germline V gene lookup returns CDR1 SGHVS and CDR2 FQNEAQ. V lost 1 base to trimming and J lost 3 bases; unmatched junction nucleotides: 5. CDR3 sequence (DNA): TGTGCCAGCAGCTTAGAGGGTAGCGGGGTCTACAATGAGCAGTTCTTC. Translated: CASSLEGSGVYNEQFF.

The V and J genes are TRBV11-2 and TRBJ2-3, with unresolved D. Trimming removed 1 base at V and 6 bases at J, with 20 bases between. The germline V gene has CDR1 SGHAT and CDR2 FQNNGV. This CDR3 has 17 amino acids. This CDR3 is CASSLGVQVRRWDTQYF. The CDR3 coding sequence is TGTGCCAGCAGCTTAGGAGTTCAGGTCCGACGTTGGGATACGCAGTATTTT.